This T cell receptor (beta chain) was sequenced in a study of early T cells in non-severe SARS-CoV-2 infection. Study-level information: Chains were unpaired, as sequencing was done on bulk RNA from unsorted whole blood.

CDR3 length equals 15 residues. V lost 3 bases, J lost 2 bases, and 12 bases lay in between. Germline-derived CDR1 and CDR2 are SEHNR and FQNEAQ (reference sequence). Of note for this clonotype: Its cognate antigen is unknown.

Findings and limits, study-wide: The VDJdb matching leaned toward anti-spike CD8 responses and overlooked private and CD4 specificities.

The TCR library protocol attached unique molecular identifiers to the individual cDNA molecules. TCRdb analysed the 5' RACE reads with MiXCR anew, one entry per CDR3 protein. Of just under 65,000 distinct CDR3 sequences listed, 10% to 12% were seen once; the top ten hold less than 3.5%. The V and J genes are TRBV7-9 and TRBJ2-3, with D perhaps TRBD1 (5 bases). The specimen comprised whole blood, sampled at baseline. This receptor was obtained from an adult who was a healthcare worker with PCR-confirmed SARS-CoV-2 infection or an uninfected control (not recorded which). The DNA for the CDR3 is TGTGCCAGCAGCTTTCCAAGGACATCCACAGATACGCAGTATTTT. This sequence encodes CASSFPRTSTDTQYF. Filled out from reference TRBV7-9 and TRBJ2-3, the complete variable domain reads DTGVSQNPRHKITKRGQNVTFRCDPISEHNRLYWYRQTLGQGPEFLTYFQNEAQLEKSRLLSDRFSAERPKGSFSTLEIQRTEQGDSAMYLCASSFPRTSTDTQYFGPGTRLTVL.